These T cell receptor beta chains were read from a single sample in a study of response to subunit inactivated influenza vaccine. TCRdb reprocessed the RT-PCR reads with MiXCR, giving one entry per CDR3 protein. The sample yields around 250,000 distinct CDR3 sequences, more than 10% seen once. The input for sequencing was non-naive T cells sorted from PBMCs, taken roughly 15 days before vaccination. Source of these receptors: a man over 45 who received an inactivated influenza vaccine. Both conserved end residues are part of each CDR3. Fields, in order: CDR3 DNA, CDR3 protein, D gene, J gene, V gene, clone size. The D gene is left open where the match is weak. Clone size is not always given. Where it is, it says once, few, many or a class for expanded clones.

CDR3nt: TGTGCCAGCAGTTTATGGCGCGGGGGGGCCCCGAGACCCAGTGGCCCCTACTTC; CDR3aa: CASSLWRGGAPRPSGPYF; d_gene: TRBD2; j_gene: TRBJ2-5; v_gene: TRBV28; abundance: .
CDR3nt: TGTGCCAGCAGCTTTTACGCCAACACCGGGGAGCTGTTTTTT; CDR3aa: CASSFYANTGELFF; d_gene: .; j_gene: TRBJ2-2; v_gene: TRBV7-2; abundance: .
CDR3nt: TGTGCCAGCAGGAAGTCCGGGACTTCTAATGAAAAACTGTTTTTT; CDR3aa: CASRKSGTSNEKLFF; d_gene: .; j_gene: TRBJ1-4; v_gene: TRBV28; abundance: many
CDR3nt: TGCAGCGTTGGGAGGACAGGGACAGATACGCAGTATTTT; CDR3aa: CSVGRTGTDTQYF; d_gene: TRBD1; j_gene: TRBJ2-3; v_gene: TRBV29-1; abundance: .
CDR3nt: TGTGCCAGCAGCTTAGCGTCGGGGGCGAATGAGCAGTTCTTC; CDR3aa: CASSLASGANEQFF; d_gene: .; j_gene: TRBJ2-1; v_gene: TRBV7-9; abundance: few
CDR3nt: TGTGCCAGCAGTAGGGGATGGGGGGCCAACGTCCTGACTTTC; CDR3aa: CASSRGWGANVLTF; d_gene: .; j_gene: TRBJ2-6; v_gene: TRBV6-1; abundance: .
CDR3nt: TGTGCCAGCAGCTTAGCGGGGGACAGCTATGGCTACACCTTC; CDR3aa: CASSLAGDSYGYTF; d_gene: TRBD1; j_gene: TRBJ1-2; v_gene: TRBV7-2; abundance: .
CDR3nt: TGTGCCAGCAGCTCAAGCGGGGGGGCCAATGAGCAGTTCTTC; CDR3aa: CASSSSGGANEQFF; d_gene: TRBD2; j_gene: TRBJ2-1; v_gene: TRBV7-8; abundance: few
CDR3nt: TGCGCCAGCAGTGACGGAGGGGGCCAGCCCCAGCATTTT; CDR3aa: CASSDGGGQPQHF; d_gene: TRBD1; j_gene: TRBJ1-5; v_gene: TRBV10-2; abundance: few
CDR3nt: TGTGCCACCAGCTCAGGGGGCTTAGAGACCCAGTACTTC; CDR3aa: CATSSGGLETQYF; d_gene: TRBD1; j_gene: TRBJ2-5; v_gene: TRBV24-1; abundance: few
CDR3nt: TGTGCCAGCAGTGAAAGCGGGAGGGCCATTTACGAGCAGTACTTC; CDR3aa: CASSESGRAIYEQYF; d_gene: TRBD2; j_gene: TRBJ2-7; v_gene: TRBV7-9; abundance: few
CDR3nt: TGTGCCACCGATAAAGAGGGGGCGGGCACCGGGGAGCTGTTTTTT; CDR3aa: CATDKEGAGTGELFF; d_gene: TRBD1; j_gene: TRBJ2-2; v_gene: TRBV28; abundance: few
CDR3nt: TGTGCCAGCAGCTTAACCCTACTAGCGGGAGGGCCGAATGAGCAGTTCTTC; CDR3aa: CASSLTLLAGGPNEQFF; d_gene: TRBD2; j_gene: TRBJ2-1; v_gene: TRBV11-2; abundance: .
CDR3nt: TGTGCCAGCAGCCAAGGGCAGGAACCGACGGCTTTCTTT; CDR3aa: CASSQGQEPTAFF; d_gene: .; j_gene: TRBJ1-1; v_gene: TRBV4-2; abundance: few
CDR3nt: TGCAGTGCTCGAGCAGGGGGCAATAATTCACCCCTCCACTTT; CDR3aa: CSARAGGNNSPLHF; d_gene: TRBD1; j_gene: TRBJ1-6; v_gene: TRBV20-1; abundance: .
CDR3nt: TGTGCCACCTCCCCGGGGGGGTTGGGGACCCAGTACTTC; CDR3aa: CATSPGGLGTQYF; d_gene: TRBD2; j_gene: TRBJ2-5; v_gene: TRBV12-3/TRBV12-4; abundance: many
CDR3nt: TGCAGTGCTCAAGACAGGCGGGCGGGGGCCAACGTCCTGACTTTC; CDR3aa: CSAQDRRAGANVLTF; d_gene: .; j_gene: TRBJ2-6; v_gene: TRBV20-1; abundance: many
CDR3nt: TGTGCCAGCAGCCCGACTAGCGCCCAAGAGACCCAGTACTTC; CDR3aa: CASSPTSAQETQYF; d_gene: TRBD2; j_gene: TRBJ2-5; v_gene: TRBV3-1; abundance: .
CDR3nt: TGTGCCAGCAGTCCGGGGACAGGGGGCACCAACTATGGCTACACCTTC; CDR3aa: CASSPGTGGTNYGYTF; d_gene: TRBD1; j_gene: TRBJ1-2; v_gene: TRBV12-3/TRBV12-4; abundance: .
CDR3nt: TGTGCCAGCAGCCGACGGACTGAAAAACTGTTTTTT; CDR3aa: CASSRRTEKLFF; d_gene: .; j_gene: TRBJ1-4; v_gene: TRBV3-1; abundance: .
CDR3nt: TGTGCCAGCAGTCCAGGGAGGAGGGCCTATGGCTACACCTTC; CDR3aa: CASSPGRRAYGYTF; d_gene: .; j_gene: TRBJ1-2; v_gene: TRBV12-3/TRBV12-4; abundance: many
CDR3nt: TGTGCCAGCAGCGCGACCCCTAGCTACAATGAGCAGTTCTTC; CDR3aa: CASSATPSYNEQFF; d_gene: .; j_gene: TRBJ2-1; v_gene: TRBV7-9; abundance: .
CDR3nt: TGTGCCAGCAGCTTACTAGGGGGAGGGGCCGGGGAGCTGTTTTTT; CDR3aa: CASSLLGGGAGELFF; d_gene: .; j_gene: TRBJ2-2; v_gene: TRBV7-2; abundance: few
CDR3nt: TGTGCCAGCAGACAGGACAGCCAGAACACTGAAGCTTTCTTT; CDR3aa: CASRQDSQNTEAFF; d_gene: .; j_gene: TRBJ1-1; v_gene: TRBV12-3/TRBV12-4; abundance: few
CDR3nt: TGTGCCAGCAGCTTAGGGGGACACCCCACTGAAGCTTTCTTT; CDR3aa: CASSLGGHPTEAFF; d_gene: .; j_gene: TRBJ1-1; v_gene: TRBV7-2; abundance: few
CDR3nt: TGTGCCAGCAGTCACAGGGGGCTCGGTTACGAGCAGTACTTC; CDR3aa: CASSHRGLGYEQYF; d_gene: TRBD1; j_gene: TRBJ2-7; v_gene: TRBV6-2/TRBV6-3; abundance: few
CDR3nt: TGTGCCAGCCTGACAGGGATCTACAATGAGCAGTTCTTC; CDR3aa: CASLTGIYNEQFF; d_gene: TRBD1; j_gene: TRBJ2-1; v_gene: TRBV6-1; abundance: .
CDR3nt: TGCAGTGCTAGTAGGCGGGGAGAGGGCACAGATACGCAGTATTTT; CDR3aa: CSASRRGEGTDTQYF; d_gene: .; j_gene: TRBJ2-3; v_gene: TRBV20-1; abundance: few
CDR3nt: TGTGCCAGCAGCTTAGTGCGGGGGCACGCTTTCTTT; CDR3aa: CASSLVRGHAFF; d_gene: .; j_gene: TRBJ1-1; v_gene: TRBV11-2; abundance: few
CDR3nt: TGTGCCAGCAGACAGGTTTCTAACACTGAAGCTTTCTTT; CDR3aa: CASRQVSNTEAFF; d_gene: .; j_gene: TRBJ1-1; v_gene: TRBV2; abundance: few
CDR3nt: TGTGCCAGCAGTCCAGGGACAGGAAGCAATCAGCCCCAGCATTTT; CDR3aa: CASSPGTGSNQPQHF; d_gene: TRBD1; j_gene: TRBJ1-5; v_gene: TRBV28; abundance: many
CDR3nt: TGTGCCAGCAGCCAGCACAGGGGGGACTATGGCTACACCTTC; CDR3aa: CASSQHRGDYGYTF; d_gene: TRBD1; j_gene: TRBJ1-2; v_gene: TRBV4-2; abundance: few
CDR3nt: TGCGCCAGCAGCCAAGAGCAATACCACGAGCAGTACTTC; CDR3aa: CASSQEQYHEQYF; d_gene: .; j_gene: TRBJ2-7; v_gene: TRBV4-1; abundance: few
CDR3nt: TGTGCCAGCAGCCCGCGAGATAACTATGGCTACACCTTC; CDR3aa: CASSPRDNYGYTF; d_gene: .; j_gene: TRBJ1-2; v_gene: TRBV6-6; abundance: few
CDR3nt: TGCAGTGCTAGGGGCGTAGGTCAGCCCCAGCATTTT; CDR3aa: CSARGVGQPQHF; d_gene: .; j_gene: TRBJ1-5; v_gene: TRBV20-1; abundance: few
CDR3nt: TGTGCCAGCAGCCAAGGCGGGGGGAGGGGTTACGAGCAGTACTTC; CDR3aa: CASSQGGGRGYEQYF; d_gene: TRBD2; j_gene: TRBJ2-7; v_gene: TRBV3-1; abundance: few
CDR3nt: TGTGCCAGTGGGACAGGAGGCTACAATGAGCAGTTCTTC; CDR3aa: CASGTGGYNEQFF; d_gene: TRBD1; j_gene: TRBJ2-1; v_gene: TRBV19; abundance: few
CDR3nt: TGCGCCAGCAGCCGGCTTACAGGGACACTGAACACTGAAGCTTTCTTT; CDR3aa: CASSRLTGTLNTEAFF; d_gene: .; j_gene: TRBJ1-1; v_gene: TRBV5-1; abundance: .
CDR3nt: TGCGCCAGCAGTCGGGGTCGGGACAGGGTATCCTCCGATACGCAGTATTTT; CDR3aa: CASSRGRDRVSSDTQYF; d_gene: TRBD1; j_gene: TRBJ2-3; v_gene: TRBV5-1; abundance: .
CDR3nt: TGCGCCAGCAGACAATGGGCAGTGGGCCTGAGCTCCTATAATTCACCCCTCCACTTT; CDR3aa: CASRQWAVGLSSYNSPLHF; d_gene: .; j_gene: TRBJ1-6; v_gene: TRBV4-1; abundance: few
CDR3nt: TGTGCCAGCAGCCAAGATGGAACACCGACGGACAAAAACATTCAGTACTTC; CDR3aa: CASSQDGTPTDKNIQYF; d_gene: .; j_gene: TRBJ2-4; v_gene: TRBV3-1; abundance: .
CDR3nt: TGTGCTAGCAGCCCACAGGAGTTCACAGATACGCAGTATTTT; CDR3aa: CASSPQEFTDTQYF; d_gene: .; j_gene: TRBJ2-3; v_gene: TRBV7-7; abundance: .
CDR3nt: TGTGCCAGTAGTATAGGAACAGGGATGAACACTGAAGCTTTCTTT; CDR3aa: CASSIGTGMNTEAFF; d_gene: .; j_gene: TRBJ1-1; v_gene: TRBV19; abundance: few
CDR3nt: TGTGCCAGCAGTTTCAGCGGTGAAAAACTGTTTTTT; CDR3aa: CASSFSGEKLFF; d_gene: .; j_gene: TRBJ1-4; v_gene: TRBV12-3/TRBV12-4; abundance: medium-sized
CDR3nt: TGCAGTGCTAGGTGGGGTCCTCGACCGGTGAACACTGAAGCTTTCTTT; CDR3aa: CSARWGPRPVNTEAFF; d_gene: .; j_gene: TRBJ1-1; v_gene: TRBV20-1; abundance: many
CDR3nt: TGTGCCTGGACACCTCCCGGGAGACAGGGCTCTGGGGCCAACGTCCTGACTTTC; CDR3aa: CAWTPPGRQGSGANVLTF; d_gene: .; j_gene: TRBJ2-6; v_gene: TRBV30; abundance: once
CDR3nt: TGTGCCAGCAGTTTCTTTTTAGTGACTTCCTACAATGAGCAGTTCTTC; CDR3aa: CASSFFLVTSYNEQFF; d_gene: .; j_gene: TRBJ2-1; v_gene: TRBV27; abundance: .
CDR3nt: TGTGCCAGCAGCGACACGCGGACAGGGGGCGGCTACGAGCAGTACTTC; CDR3aa: CASSDTRTGGGYEQYF; d_gene: TRBD1; j_gene: TRBJ2-7; v_gene: TRBV7-2; abundance: many
CDR3nt: TGTGCCAGCAGTGACCCGGGACACTGGTGTATTCAGTACTTC; CDR3aa: CASSDPGHWCIQYF; d_gene: .; j_gene: TRBJ2-4; v_gene: TRBV6-4; abundance: .
CDR3nt: TGTGCCAGCAGGAGCAGGGAACACACTGAAGCTTTCTTT; CDR3aa: CASRSREHTEAFF; d_gene: .; j_gene: TRBJ1-1; v_gene: TRBV6-6; abundance: many
CDR3nt: TGTGCCAGCTCTTACGGAGATACGCAGTATTTT; CDR3aa: CASSYGDTQYF; d_gene: .; j_gene: TRBJ2-3; v_gene: TRBV7-2; abundance: many
CDR3nt: TGCGCCAGCAGCCAAGACCCCCCACGACAGGGGGCTTTCTACGAGCAGTACTTC; CDR3aa: CASSQDPPRQGAFYEQYF; d_gene: TRBD1; j_gene: TRBJ2-7; v_gene: TRBV4-1; abundance: few
CDR3nt: TGTGCCACCAGGTCGACAGGGGCGAACACCGGGGAGCTGTTTTTT; CDR3aa: CATRSTGANTGELFF; d_gene: TRBD1; j_gene: TRBJ2-2; v_gene: TRBV24-1; abundance: few
CDR3nt: TGTGCCAGCAGCTACGACGGTAATGAAAAACTGTTTTTT; CDR3aa: CASSYDGNEKLFF; d_gene: .; j_gene: TRBJ1-4; v_gene: TRBV6-2/TRBV6-3; abundance: few